These T cell receptor beta chains were read from a single sample in a study of cytomegalovirus exposure and HLA in healthy donors. The method was immunoSEQ multiplex PCR; TCRdb's version includes in-frame clones alone and lacks a portion of them. The sample consists of more than 85,000 clones, 70% to 90% of them appearing once. Sequences were obtained from PBMCs. The receptors come from a woman in her thirties in good health and CMV-seropositive. The CDR3 runs from the conserved cysteine through the conserved F or W. Each record gives: clone size, V gene, J gene, D gene, CDR3 DNA, CDR3 protein. A D gene is named only where the DNA matches it firmly. Size values are once, few and many counts, or a class for expanded clones, and some rows have none.

abundance: once
v_gene: TRBV10-3
j_gene: TRBJ2-3
d_gene: TRBD2
CDR3nt: TGTGCCATCAGTGAACGGTACCCCAGCGGGGGCCCTATATTAACAGATACGCAGTATTTT
CDR3aa: CAISERYPSGGPILTDTQYF

abundance: few
v_gene: TRBV6-6
j_gene: TRBJ1-1
d_gene: TRBD1
CDR3nt: TGTGCCAGCAGACCGGGTACAGGGGTCACTGAAGCTTTCTTT
CDR3aa: CASRPGTGVTEAFF

abundance: -
v_gene: TRBV2
j_gene: TRBJ1-5
d_gene: -
CDR3nt: TGTGCCAGCAATAGGGAGGGTTTTCAACAGCCCCAGCATTTT
CDR3aa: CASNREGFQQPQHF

abundance: -
v_gene: TRBV28
j_gene: TRBJ1-1
d_gene: -
CDR3nt: TGTGCCAGCACCGCAGGGAACACTGAAGCTTTCTTT
CDR3aa: CASTAGNTEAFF

abundance: -
v_gene: TRBV6-6
j_gene: TRBJ2-7
d_gene: TRBD1
CDR3nt: TGTGCCAGCAGTCCGGGACAGGGATTCTCCTACGAGCAGTACTTC
CDR3aa: CASSPGQGFSYEQYF

abundance: few
v_gene: TRBV5-4
j_gene: TRBJ2-7
d_gene: -
CDR3nt: TGTGCCAGCAGCTTGGATAGGGGCGAGCAGTACTTC
CDR3aa: CASSLDRGEQYF

abundance: -
v_gene: TRBV10-3
j_gene: TRBJ1-4
d_gene: -
CDR3nt: TGTGCCTCTAGGGGGGGGGAAAAACTGTTTTTT
CDR3aa: CASRGGEKLFF

abundance: -
v_gene: TRBV28
j_gene: TRBJ2-5
d_gene: -
CDR3nt: TGTGCCAGCAGCAGCCCGGGACAAAACCAAGAGACCCAGTACTTC
CDR3aa: CASSSPGQNQETQYF

abundance: -
v_gene: TRBV27
j_gene: TRBJ1-2
d_gene: -
CDR3nt: TGTGCCAGCAGCCCCCCTGTCCATGGCTACACCTTC
CDR3aa: CASSPPVHGYTF

abundance: -
v_gene: TRBV10-3
j_gene: TRBJ1-1
d_gene: -
CDR3nt: TGTGCCACACTGGACAGTCCACTGGGGACTGAAGCTTTCTTT
CDR3aa: CATLDSPLGTEAFF

abundance: -
v_gene: TRBV7-2
j_gene: TRBJ1-5
d_gene: -
CDR3nt: TGTGCCAGCAGCTTAGAGGACAATCGGAATCAGCCCCAGCATTTT
CDR3aa: CASSLEDNRNQPQHF

abundance: -
v_gene: TRBV30
j_gene: TRBJ2-3
d_gene: -
CDR3nt: TGTGCCTGGAGTCCTACCAAGAGGAGTAGCACAGATACGCAGTATTTT
CDR3aa: CAWSPTKRSSTDTQYF

abundance: -
v_gene: TRBV7-8
j_gene: TRBJ1-2
d_gene: TRBD1
CDR3nt: TGTGCCAGCAGCCTGGAGACAGGGGAGTTGGGCTACACCTTC
CDR3aa: CASSLETGELGYTF

abundance: -
v_gene: TRBV7-2
j_gene: TRBJ1-2
d_gene: TRBD1
CDR3nt: TGTGCCAGCAGCTTAGTGGGACAGGGGATCTGGGGCTACACCTTC
CDR3aa: CASSLVGQGIWGYTF

abundance: once
v_gene: TRBV4-2
j_gene: TRBJ1-1
d_gene: -
CDR3nt: TGTGCCAGCAGCCAAGAGACAGGGAACACTGAAGCTTTCTTT
CDR3aa: CASSQETGNTEAFF

abundance: -
v_gene: TRBV10-2
j_gene: TRBJ1-1
d_gene: -
CDR3nt: TGCGCCACCGGAGCAGATAGTCTCGGAGCTTTCTTT
CDR3aa: CATGADSLGAFF

abundance: -
v_gene: TRBV29-1
j_gene: TRBJ1-1
d_gene: TRBD1
CDR3nt: TGCAGCGTCCGGGACCTCGGACAGGGTGACACTGAAGCTTTCTTT
CDR3aa: CSVRDLGQGDTEAFF

abundance: -
v_gene: TRBV5-1
j_gene: TRBJ1-4
d_gene: -
CDR3nt: TGCGCCAGCAGCTTGGGTCAGGTGCATGAAAAACTGTTTTTT
CDR3aa: CASSLGQVHEKLFF

abundance: -
v_gene: TRBV7-8
j_gene: TRBJ2-1
d_gene: TRBD1
CDR3nt: TGTGCCAGCAGCCCAGGGACAGGGGGCTACAATGAGCAGTTCTTC
CDR3aa: CASSPGTGGYNEQFF

abundance: -
v_gene: TRBV14
j_gene: TRBJ1-2
d_gene: -
CDR3nt: TGTGCCACCGGAACGACAGTTGGCCCTGGCTACACCTTC
CDR3aa: CATGTTVGPGYTF

abundance: -
v_gene: TRBV11-2
j_gene: TRBJ2-5
d_gene: -
CDR3nt: TGTGCCAGCAGCTCCGGCAGGGGTTGGAAAGAGACCCAGTACTTC
CDR3aa: CASSSGRGWKETQYF